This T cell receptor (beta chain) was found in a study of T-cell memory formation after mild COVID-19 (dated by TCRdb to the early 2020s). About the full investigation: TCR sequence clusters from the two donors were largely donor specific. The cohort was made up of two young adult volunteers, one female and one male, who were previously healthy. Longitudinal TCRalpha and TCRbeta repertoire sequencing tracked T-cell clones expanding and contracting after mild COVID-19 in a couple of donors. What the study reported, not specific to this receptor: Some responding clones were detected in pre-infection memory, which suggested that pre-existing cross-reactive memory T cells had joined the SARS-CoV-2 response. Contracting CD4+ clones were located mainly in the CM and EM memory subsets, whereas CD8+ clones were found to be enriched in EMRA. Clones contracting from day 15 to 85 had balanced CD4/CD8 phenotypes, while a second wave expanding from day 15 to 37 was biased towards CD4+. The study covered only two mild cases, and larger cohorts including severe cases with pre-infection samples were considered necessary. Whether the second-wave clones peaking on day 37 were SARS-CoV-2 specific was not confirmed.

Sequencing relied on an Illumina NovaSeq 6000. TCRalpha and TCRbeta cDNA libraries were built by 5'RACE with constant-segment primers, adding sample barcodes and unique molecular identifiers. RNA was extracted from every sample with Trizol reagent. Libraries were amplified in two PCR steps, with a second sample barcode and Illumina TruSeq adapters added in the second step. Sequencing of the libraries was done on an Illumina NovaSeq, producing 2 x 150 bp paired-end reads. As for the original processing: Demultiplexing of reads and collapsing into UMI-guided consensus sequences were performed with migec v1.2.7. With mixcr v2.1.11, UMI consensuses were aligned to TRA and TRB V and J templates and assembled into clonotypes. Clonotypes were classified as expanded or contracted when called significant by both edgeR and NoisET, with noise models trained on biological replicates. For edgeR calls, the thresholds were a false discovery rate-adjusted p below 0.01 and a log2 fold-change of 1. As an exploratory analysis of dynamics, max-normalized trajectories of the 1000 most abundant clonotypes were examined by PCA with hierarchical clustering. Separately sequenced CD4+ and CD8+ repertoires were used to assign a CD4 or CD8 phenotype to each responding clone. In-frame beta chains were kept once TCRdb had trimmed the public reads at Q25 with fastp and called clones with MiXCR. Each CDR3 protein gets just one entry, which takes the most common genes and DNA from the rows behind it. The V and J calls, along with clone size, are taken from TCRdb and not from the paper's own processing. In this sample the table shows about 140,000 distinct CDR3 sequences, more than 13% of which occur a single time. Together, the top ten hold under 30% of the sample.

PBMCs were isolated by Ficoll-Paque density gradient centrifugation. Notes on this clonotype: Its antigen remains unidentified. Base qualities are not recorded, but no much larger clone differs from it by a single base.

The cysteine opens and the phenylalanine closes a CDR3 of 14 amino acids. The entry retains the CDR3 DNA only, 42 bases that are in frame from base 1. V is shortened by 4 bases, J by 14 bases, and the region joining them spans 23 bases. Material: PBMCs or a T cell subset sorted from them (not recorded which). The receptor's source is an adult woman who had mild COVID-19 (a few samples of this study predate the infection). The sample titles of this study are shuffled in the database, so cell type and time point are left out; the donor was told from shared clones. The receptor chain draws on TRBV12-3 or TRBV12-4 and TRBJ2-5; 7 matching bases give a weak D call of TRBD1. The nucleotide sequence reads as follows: TGTGCCAGCAGTTATGCAGGGGGGTGGGACTCCTCTTACTTC. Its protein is CASSYAGGWDSSYF.